The following is a T cell receptor (beta chain) sequence with its context. The entry originates in a study of blood T cell repertoires in COVID-19. Study information: From the United States, Italy and Spain came samples of acute and convalescent COVID-19. PBMCs, B-cell-depleted T cells, or T cells provided the cDNA or gDNA that made up the material.

The CDR3 extends over 11 amino acids. V lost 0 bases and J lost 11, with 7 bases in between. Germline loops: CDR1 MNHNY, CDR2 SVGAGI (reference sequence). Source study methods: Estimation of nucleated cell counts relied on the amplification of reference gene primers. Libraries were prepared by immunoSEQ multiplex PCR; TCRdb keeps only in-frame clonotypes and omits some of them. The D gene and trimming were derived from the DNA, and the V and J assignments and clone size from that table. The sample lists 130,000 or so clones, 70% to 80% occurring once. Sequencing was carried out using peripheral blood. The gene calls are TRBV6-6 and TRBJ1-1; D gene uncertain. This clonotype was sampled from a human donor in a cohort sampled during active COVID-19. The CDR3 loop reads CASSYSGEAFF. CDR3 nucleotides: TGTGCCAGCAGTTACTCTGGAGAGGCTTTCTTT.